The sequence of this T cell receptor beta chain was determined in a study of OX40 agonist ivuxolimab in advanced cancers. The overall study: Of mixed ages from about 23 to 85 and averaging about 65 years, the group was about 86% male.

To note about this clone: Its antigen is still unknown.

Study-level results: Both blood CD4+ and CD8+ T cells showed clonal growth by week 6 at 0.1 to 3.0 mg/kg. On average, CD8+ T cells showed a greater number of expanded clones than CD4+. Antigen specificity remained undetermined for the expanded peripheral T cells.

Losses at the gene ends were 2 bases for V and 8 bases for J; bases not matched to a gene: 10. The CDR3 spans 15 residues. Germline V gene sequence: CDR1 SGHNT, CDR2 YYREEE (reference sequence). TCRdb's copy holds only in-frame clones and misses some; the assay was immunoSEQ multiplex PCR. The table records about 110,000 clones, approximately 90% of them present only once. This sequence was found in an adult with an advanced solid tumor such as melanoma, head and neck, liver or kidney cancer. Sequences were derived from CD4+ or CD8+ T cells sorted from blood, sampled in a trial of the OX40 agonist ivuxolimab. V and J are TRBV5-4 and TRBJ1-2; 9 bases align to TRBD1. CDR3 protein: CASSLRDRAERGYTF. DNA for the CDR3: TGTGCCAGCAGCTTACGGGACAGGGCCGAGAGAGGCTACACCTTC.